Below are 24 T cell receptor beta chains sequenced from a single sample in a study of CD8 T cells in Susac syndrome. The RNA input was roughly 0.45 to 1 ug, and it was reverse transcribed with random hexamers. TCRdb fed the immunoSEQ multiplex PCR reads into MiXCR, producing one record per CDR3 protein. The table lists fewer than 200,000 distinct CDR3 sequences, 90% to 95% of them singletons. What was sequenced was CD4+ T cells from PBMCs. The receptors shown here come from a human donor with Susac syndrome.

CDR3 protein: CASSTLLAGGYNEQFF. The DNA for the CDR3 is TGTGCCAGTAGTACCTTACTAGCGGGAGGATACAATGAGCAGTTCTTC. J is TRBJ2-1 and V is TRBV19; 12 nucleotides agree with TRBD2. Germline V gives CDR1 LNHDA, CDR2 SQIVND (reference sequence). The CDR3 loop spans 16 amino acids. The junction had 5 bases not matched to a gene; V was cut back by 4 bases and J by 4 bases.

This sequence joins TRBV9 and TRBJ2-5; TRBD2 might be the D (6 bases). The CDR3 spans 14 residues. Trimming removed 4 bases from V and 2 bases from J, with 12 bases in between. Germline lookup yields CDR1 SGDLS and CDR2 YYNGEE. The CDR3 sequence: CASSIAAKQETQYF. CDR3 nucleotide sequence: TGTGCCAGCAGCATAGCGGCCAAACAAGAGACCCAGTACTTC.

This rearrangement joins TRBV7-9 to TRBJ2-1, with D unresolved. The germline V gene encodes CDR1 SEHNR and CDR2 FQNEAQ (reference sequence). Trimming stripped 5 bases from V and 3 bases from J, with 14 bases between. The CDR3 runs to 15 residues. CDR3: CASSRKEGFYNEQFF. For the CDR3, the DNA is TGTGCCAGCAGCCGTAAAGAAGGTTTCTACAATGAGCAGTTCTTC.

The chain has TRBV19 and TRBJ2-7; no reliable D call. The V end was cut by 7 bases, the J end by 1 base, with 23 bases between. The CDR3 has 17 residues. Germline CDR1 is LNHDA and CDR2 is SQIVND (reference sequence). Written as DNA, the CDR3 is TGTGCCAGTAAGGCTCGAAAGCGTACGATTCTTTCCTACGAGCAGTACTTC. Translating it yields CASKARKRTILSYEQYF.

This clonotype was seen just once. The chain employs TRBV5-1 and TRBJ2-3; the D is unclear. The CDR3 totals 15 residues. With 0 bases removed from V and 5 bases from J, the gap between germline ends came to 13 bases. Germline V gives CDR1 SGHRS, CDR2 YFSETQ. This CDR3 is CASSLEASRGDTQYF. Written as DNA, the CDR3 is TGCGCCAGCAGCTTGGAAGCTAGTCGTGGAGATACGCAGTATTTT.

The chain carries TRBV5-6 and TRBJ2-5, with TRBD2 matching 7 bases. Germline V lookup: CDR1 SGHDT, CDR2 YYEEEE. The CDR3 totals 15 residues. With V trimmed by 2 bases and J by 5 bases, 9 bases remained unmatched. For the CDR3, the DNA is TGTGCCAGCAGCTTCCTTGGAGCGGGACCGGAGACCCAGTACTTC. Its protein is CASSFLGAGPETQYF.

V gene TRBV2 combines with J gene TRBJ2-4, with D maybe TRBD2 (6 bases). Trimming took 6 bases from V and 0 from J, leaving 12 bases between them. Germline CDR1 is SNHLY and CDR2 is FYNNEI. The CDR3 runs 15 residues. CDR3 nucleotides: TGTGCCAGCAGGCCTCAGGGACTAGCCAAAAACATTCAGTACTTC. Amino acid sequence: CASRPQGLAKNIQYF. Based on the CDR3 plus reference TRBV2 and TRBJ2-4, the full variable domain is EPEVTQTPSHQVTQMGQEVILRCVPISNHLYFYWYRQILGQKVEFLVSFYNNEISEKSEIFDDQFSVERPDGSNFTLKIRSTKLEDSAMYFCASRPQGLAKNIQYFGAGTRLSVL.

The rearrangement uses TRBV3-1 and TRBJ1-2; D unclear. V was cut by 4 bases and J by 1 base, with 10 bases left in between. This CDR3 has 14 residues. CDR1 is LGHDT, CDR2 YNNKEL, per germline (reference sequence). The CDR3 DNA follows: TGTGCCAGCAGCCGCAGACATGTTAACTATGGCTACACCTTC. It yields the protein CASSRRHVNYGYTF.

The rearrangement uses TRBV30 and TRBJ2-2; no reliable D call. The V end was cut by 0 bases, the J end by 6 bases, with 5 bases between. Germline V gene sequence: CDR1 GTSNPN, CDR2 SVGIG (reference sequence). The CDR3 sequence is 12 residues long. CDR3 DNA sequence: TGTGCCTGGAGTGTCCCCCCCGGGGAGCTGTTTTTT. Translating it yields CAWSVPPGELFF.

This clonotype was observed a single time. The chain carries TRBV24-1 and TRBJ2-5; D gene unclear. The CDR3 consists of 12 residues. The germline V and J ends were trimmed by 4 bases and 2 bases, with 4 bases remaining between them. Germline loops: CDR1 KGHDR, CDR2 SFDVKD. CDR3 bases: TGTGCCACCAGTGACCCTCAAGAGACCCAGTACTTC. Protein product: CATSDPQETQYF.

The CDR3 DNA reads as TGCGCCAGCAGCCATCCCGGGACAGGGCCCACAGATACGCAGTATTTT. Amino acids: CASSHPGTGPTDTQYF. V usage is TRBV4-1 and J usage is TRBJ2-3, with 9 positions matching TRBD1. V gave up 3 bases and J gave up 2 bases; unmatched junction bases: 6. This CDR3 region has 16 residues. CDR1 MGHRA and CDR2 YSYEKL come from the germline V gene.

This chain connects TRBV12-3 or TRBV12-4 to TRBJ1-2; D perhaps matches TRBD1 (6 bases). Trimming pared 7 bases from V and 4 bases from J, leaving 16 bases between. This CDR3 is built from 14 residues. As DNA, the CDR3 is TGTGCCAGCATTAAGTCAGGGGAAGGCTATGGCTACACCTTC. It specifies CASIKSGEGYGYTF.

This chain uses TRBV5-5 with TRBJ1-2, with D unclear. V lost 5 bases, J lost 7 bases, and 18 bases lay in between. The CDR3 is 14 amino acids. Germline assignment: CDR1 SGHKS and CDR2 YYEKEE (reference sequence). CDR3 loop: CASRLLGGQPGYTF. The CDR3 nucleotides are TGTGCCAGCAGGCTCTTGGGCGGGCAACCTGGCTACACCTTC.

The chain uses TRBV6-5 and TRBJ2-7; D not certain. The CDR3 is 13 amino acids. The germline gives CDR1 MNHEY, CDR2 SVGAGI. The V end lost 0 bases, the J end lost 5 bases, and 8 bases lay between the germline ends. The CDR3 loop is CASSYSRSHEQYF. The DNA for the CDR3 is TGTGCCAGCAGTTACTCGAGGTCCCACGAGCAGTACTTC.

The chain employs TRBV4-2 and TRBJ2-3; 12 positions match TRBD2. The length of the CDR3 is 19 residues. With 0 bases clipped from V and 2 bases from J, the junction kept 9 bases outside the gene matches. Per germline, CDR1 LGHNA and CDR2 YNFKEQ. CDR3 nucleotides: TGTGCCAGCAGCCAAGATAGTCCTAGCGGGAGGGTCGCCACAGATACGCAGTATTTT. This codes for CASSQDSPSGRVATDTQYF.

This clonotype has only one observation. The chain combines TRBV19 with TRBJ1-1; 8 nucleotides align to TRBD1. Germline trimming cut 3 bases from V and 4 bases from J; bases unmatched to any gene: 4. Germline V gene sequence: CDR1 LNHDA, CDR2 SQIVND (reference sequence). The CDR3 extends over 14 amino acids. The CDR3 DNA sequence: TGTGCCAGTAGTATCCAGGGGGCCAGCACTGAAGCTTTCTTT. It encodes CASSIQGASTEAFF.

This clonotype turned up a few times. The chain employs TRBV7-9 and TRBJ2-7; tentatively, D is TRBD2 (5 bases). V was clipped by 3 bases and J by 4 bases, with 10 bases between them. CDR1 and CDR2 from the germline V gene are SEHNR and FQNEAQ (reference sequence). The CDR3 covers 13 residues. CDR3 DNA sequence: TGTGCCAGCAGCTTTCGGGGTGCGTACGAGCAGTACTTC. As protein: CASSFRGAYEQYF.

The chain employs TRBV30 and TRBJ2-5, with TRBD1 matching 11 bases. Trimming cost V 2 bases and J 5 bases; bases outside gene matches: 13. Germline lookup yields CDR1 GTSNPN and CDR2 SVGIG (reference sequence). The CDR3 length is 17 residues. CDR3 nucleotides: TGTGCCTGGAGTAATGGACAGGGGGCTCTTTTCGGGGAGACCCAGTACTTC. Its protein is CAWSNGQGALFGETQYF. Full variable domain (outside the CDR3, taken from reference TRBV30 and TRBJ2-5): SQTIHQWPATLVQPVGSPLSLECTVEGTSNPNLYWYRQAAGRGLQLLFYSVGIGQISSEVPQNLSASRPQDRQFILSSKKLLLSDSGFYLCAWSNGQGALFGETQYFGPGTRLLVL.

The gene calls are TRBV15 and TRBJ1-2, with D hard to call. V was cut by 3 bases and J by 3 bases, with 14 bases left in between. Germline-derived CDR1 and CDR2 are LNHNV and YYDKDF (reference sequence). CDR3 size: 15 residues. CDR3 bases: TGTGCCACCAGCAGGGGGTCAGTTATCGACTATGGCTACACCTTC. Translation: CATSRGSVIDYGYTF.

In regard to this clonotype: Relative to the germline gene, one junction end is altered; a read error may explain this. The chain combines TRBV29-1 with TRBJ2-1; D gene ambiguous. The CDR3 sequence is 11 residues long. Per the germline V gene, CDR1 is SQVTM and CDR2 is ANQGSEA. CDR3 protein: CSAEQLNEQFF. In DNA, the CDR3 is TGCAGCGCTGAACAGCTGAATGAGCAGTTCTTC.

The CDR3 is CATREQGNTEAFF. The DNA for the CDR3 is TGTGCCACCAGGGAACAGGGAAACACTGAAGCTTTCTTT. This chain joins TRBV24-1 and TRBJ1-1; weak D call: TRBD1 (6 bases). The CDR3 contains 13 residues. Trimming took off 7 bases at V and 2 bases at J, with 10 bases between the two ends. Germline V CDR1 and CDR2: KGHDR, SFDVKD.

The CDR3 loop reads CASKIDRAIVNQPQHF. As DNA, the CDR3 is TGTGCCAGTAAAATCGACAGGGCGATTGTCAATCAGCCCCAGCATTTT. This chain uses TRBV19 with TRBJ1-5, with 7 nucleotides matching TRBD1. Trimming at V came to 7 bases and at J to 3 bases, leaving 12 bases not matched to a gene. From germline, CDR1 is LNHDA and CDR2 SQIVND (reference sequence). The CDR3 runs to 16 residues.

The V gene is TRBV9, the J gene TRBJ2-5; D is unresolved. Per germline, CDR1 SGDLS and CDR2 YYNGEE. Trimming stripped 3 bases from V and 1 base from J, with 13 bases between. The CDR3 loop spans 15 amino acids. CDR3 amino acids: CASSDPSDGQETQYF. The CDR3 DNA reads as TGTGCCAGCAGCGATCCCTCGGACGGCCAAGAGACCCAGTACTTC.

The chain is built from TRBV3-1 and TRBJ2-3; 12 bases are shared with TRBD2. Losses at the gene ends were 4 bases for V and 4 bases for J; bases not matched to a gene: 6. CDR1 and CDR2 from the germline V gene are LGHDT and YNNKEL (reference sequence). CDR3 length equals 16 residues. CDR3 loop: CASSPELAGGPDTQYF. CDR3 nucleotides: TGTGCCAGCAGCCCAGAGCTAGCGGGGGGGCCAGATACGCAGTATTTT.